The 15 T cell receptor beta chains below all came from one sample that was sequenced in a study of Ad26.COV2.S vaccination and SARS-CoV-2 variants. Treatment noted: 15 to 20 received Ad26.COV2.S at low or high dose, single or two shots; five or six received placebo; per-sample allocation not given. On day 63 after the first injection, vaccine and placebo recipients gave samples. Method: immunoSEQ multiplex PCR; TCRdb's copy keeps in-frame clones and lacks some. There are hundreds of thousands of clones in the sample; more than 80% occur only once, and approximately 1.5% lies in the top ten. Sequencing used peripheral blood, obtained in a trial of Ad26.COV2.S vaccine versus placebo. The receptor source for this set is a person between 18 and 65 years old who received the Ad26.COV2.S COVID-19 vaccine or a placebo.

The CDR3 reads CASSTLPTVNTEAFF. For the CDR3, the DNA is TGTGCCAGCAGTACACTCCCTACAGTGAACACTGAAGCTTTCTTT. The chain carries TRBV6-5 and TRBJ1-1; D remains ambiguous. V lost 5 bases and J lost 0, with 13 bases in between. CDR1 and CDR2 (germline): MNHEY, SVGAGI. This CDR3 region has 15 residues.

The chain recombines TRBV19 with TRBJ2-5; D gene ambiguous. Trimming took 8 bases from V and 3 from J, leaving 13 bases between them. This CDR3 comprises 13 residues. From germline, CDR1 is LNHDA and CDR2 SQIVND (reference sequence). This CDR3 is CASQRSPKETQYF. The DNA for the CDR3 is TGTGCCAGTCAGAGGTCCCCCAAAGAGACCCAGTACTTC.

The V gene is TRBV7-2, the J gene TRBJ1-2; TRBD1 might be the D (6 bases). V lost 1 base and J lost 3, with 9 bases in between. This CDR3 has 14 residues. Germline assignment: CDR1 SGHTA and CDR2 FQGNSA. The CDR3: CASSLVAGDYGYTF. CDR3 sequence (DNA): TGTGCCAGCAGCTTAGTCGCAGGGGACTATGGCTACACCTTC.

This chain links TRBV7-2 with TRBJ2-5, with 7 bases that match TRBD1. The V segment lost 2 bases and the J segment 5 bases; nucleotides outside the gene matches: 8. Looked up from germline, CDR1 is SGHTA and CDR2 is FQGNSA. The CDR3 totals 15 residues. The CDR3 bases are TGTGCCAGCAGCTTAAATCAGGGGGTCTACGAGACCCAGTACTTC. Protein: CASSLNQGVYETQYF.

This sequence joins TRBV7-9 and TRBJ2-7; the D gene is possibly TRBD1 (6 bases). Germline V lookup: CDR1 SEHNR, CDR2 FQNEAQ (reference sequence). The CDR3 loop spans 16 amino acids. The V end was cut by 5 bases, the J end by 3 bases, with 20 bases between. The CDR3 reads CASSLAPGQMSYEQYF. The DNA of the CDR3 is TGTGCCAGCAGCCTTGCCCCGGGACAAATGAGCTACGAGCAGTACTTC.

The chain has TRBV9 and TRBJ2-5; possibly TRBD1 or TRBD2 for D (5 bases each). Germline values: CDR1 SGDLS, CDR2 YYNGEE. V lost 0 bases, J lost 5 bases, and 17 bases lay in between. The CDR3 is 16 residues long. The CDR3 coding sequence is TGTGCCAGCAGCGTAGGTGGGGCTAGCCTCAGGGAGACCCAGTACTTC. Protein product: CASSVGGASLRETQYF.

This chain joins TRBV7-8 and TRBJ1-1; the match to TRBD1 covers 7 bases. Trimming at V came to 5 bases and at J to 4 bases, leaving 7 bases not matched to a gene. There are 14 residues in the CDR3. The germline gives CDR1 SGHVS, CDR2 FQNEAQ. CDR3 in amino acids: CASSPYRGGTEAFF. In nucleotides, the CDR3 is TGTGCCAGCAGCCCTTACAGGGGAGGCACTGAAGCTTTCTTT.

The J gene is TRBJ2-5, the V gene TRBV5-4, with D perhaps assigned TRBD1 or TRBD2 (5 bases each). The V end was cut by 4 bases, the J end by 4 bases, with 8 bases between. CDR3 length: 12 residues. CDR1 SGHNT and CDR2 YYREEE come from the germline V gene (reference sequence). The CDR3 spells CASSQGRETQYF. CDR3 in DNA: TGTGCCAGCAGCCAGGGACGAGAGACCCAGTACTTC.

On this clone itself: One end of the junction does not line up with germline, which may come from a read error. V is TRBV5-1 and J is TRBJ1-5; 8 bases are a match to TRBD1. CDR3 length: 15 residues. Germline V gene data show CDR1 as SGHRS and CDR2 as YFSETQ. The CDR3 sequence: CASSLDPGGNQPQHF. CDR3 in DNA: TGCGCCAGCAGCTTGGATCCAGGGGGCAACCAGCCCCAGCATTTT.

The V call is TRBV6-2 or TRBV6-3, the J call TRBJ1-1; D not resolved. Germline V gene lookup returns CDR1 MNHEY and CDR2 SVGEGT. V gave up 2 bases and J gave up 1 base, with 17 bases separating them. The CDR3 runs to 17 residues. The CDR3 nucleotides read TGTGCCAGCAGTTACCTACAGCAGCTTGAGGGGAACACTGAAGCTTTCTTT. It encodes CASSYLQQLEGNTEAFF.

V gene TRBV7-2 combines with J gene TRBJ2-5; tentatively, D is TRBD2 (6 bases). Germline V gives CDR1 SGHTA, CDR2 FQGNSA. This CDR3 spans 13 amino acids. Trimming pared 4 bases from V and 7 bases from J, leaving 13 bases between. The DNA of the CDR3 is TGTGCCAGCAGCTCAGGAGGGGAAGGGACCCAGTACTTC. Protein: CASSSGGEGTQYF.

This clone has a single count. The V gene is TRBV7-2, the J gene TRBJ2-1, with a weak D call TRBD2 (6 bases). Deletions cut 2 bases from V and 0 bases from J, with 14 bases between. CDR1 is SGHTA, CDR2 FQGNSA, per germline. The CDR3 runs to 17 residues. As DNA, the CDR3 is TGTGCCAGCAGCTTAAGGCCTGCGGGAAGCTCCTACAATGAGCAGTTCTTC. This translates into CASSLRPAGSSYNEQFF.

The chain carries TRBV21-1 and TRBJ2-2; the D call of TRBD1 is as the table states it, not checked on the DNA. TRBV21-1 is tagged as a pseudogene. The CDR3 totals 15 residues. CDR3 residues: CASSIGTANTGELFF. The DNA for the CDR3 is TGTGCCAGCAGCATCGGGACAGCAAACACCGGGGAGCTGTTTTTT.

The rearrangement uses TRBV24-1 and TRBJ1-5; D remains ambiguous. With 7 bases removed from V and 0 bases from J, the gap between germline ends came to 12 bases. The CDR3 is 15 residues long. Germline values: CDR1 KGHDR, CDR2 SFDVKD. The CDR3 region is CATSASRLSNQPQHF. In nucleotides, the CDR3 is TGTGCCACCAGCGCCAGCAGACTTAGCAATCAGCCCCAGCATTTT.

The CDR3: CASSSSPGTDTEAFF. CDR3 nucleotide sequence: TGTGCCAGCAGTTCATCCCCCGGGACGGACACTGAAGCTTTCTTT. This chain joins TRBV27 and TRBJ1-1; tentative D call: TRBD1 (5 bases). Looked up from germline, CDR1 is MNHEY and CDR2 is SMNVEV (reference sequence). The CDR3 loop spans 15 amino acids. Trimming removed 4 bases at V and 3 bases at J, with 15 bases between.